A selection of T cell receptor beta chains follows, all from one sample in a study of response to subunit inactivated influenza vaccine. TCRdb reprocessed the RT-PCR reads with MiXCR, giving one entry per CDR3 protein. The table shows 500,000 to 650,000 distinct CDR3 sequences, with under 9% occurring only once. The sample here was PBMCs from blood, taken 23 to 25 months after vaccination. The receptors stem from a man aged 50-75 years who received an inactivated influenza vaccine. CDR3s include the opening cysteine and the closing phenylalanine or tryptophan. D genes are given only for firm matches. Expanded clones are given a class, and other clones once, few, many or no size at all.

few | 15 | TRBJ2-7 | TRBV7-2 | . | TGTGCCAGCAGCCCCGGGACTGCTTTGATTTACGAGCAGTACTTC | CASSPGTALIYEQYF
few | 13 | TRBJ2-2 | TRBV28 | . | TGTGCCAGCAGTTTTTCTAACTCCGGGGAGCTGTTTTTT | CASSFSNSGELFF
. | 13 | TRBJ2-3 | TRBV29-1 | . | TGCAGCACCCTAGGACGGAGCACAGATACGCAGTATTTT | CSTLGRSTDTQYF
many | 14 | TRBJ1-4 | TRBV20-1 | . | TGCAGTGCTCGAGAGGGGGGGCCGAATGAAAAACTGTTTTTT | CSAREGGPNEKLFF
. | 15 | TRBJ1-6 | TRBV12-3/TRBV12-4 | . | TGTGCCAGCAGTTTTGACAGAATTGGGAATTCACCCCTCCACTTT | CASSFDRIGNSPLHF
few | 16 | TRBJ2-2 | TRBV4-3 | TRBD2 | TGCGCCAGCAGCCAAGATGCTAGCGGTAGCACCGGGGAGCTGTTTTTT | CASSQDASGSTGELFF
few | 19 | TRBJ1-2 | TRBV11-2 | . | TGTGCCAGCAGCTTAGGTTATGGACACCTAAAAGGGACTAACTATGGCTACACCTTC | CASSLGYGHLKGTNYGYTF
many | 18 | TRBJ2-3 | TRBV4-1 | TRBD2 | TGCGCCAGCAGCCAAGCCATAACTAGCGGGACCCGCACAGATACGCAGTATTTT | CASSQAITSGTRTDTQYF
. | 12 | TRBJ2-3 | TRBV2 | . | TGTGCCAGCCGAGAAGGCACAGATACGCAGTATTTT | CASREGTDTQYF
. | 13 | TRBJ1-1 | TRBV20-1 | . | TGCAGTGCCAGCATGGGTGCGAACACTGAAGCTTTCTTT | CSASMGANTEAFF
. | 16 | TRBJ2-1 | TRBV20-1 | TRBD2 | TGCAGTGCTAGATCCGGACTAGCGGGACGAGACAATGAGCAGTTCTTC | CSARSGLAGRDNEQFF
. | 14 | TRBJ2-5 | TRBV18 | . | TGTGCCAGCTCCCTCGGGCGACAGGAACAGACCCAGTACTTC | CASSLGRQEQTQYF
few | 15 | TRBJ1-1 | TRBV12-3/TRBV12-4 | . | TGTGCCAGCAGTTCACGAGGAGGGTTGGGCACTGAAGCTTTCTTT | CASSSRGGLGTEAFF
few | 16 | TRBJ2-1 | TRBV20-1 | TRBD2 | TGCAGTGCTAGAGATTCAACTGCGGGGGGGGCCCGTCGGCAGTTCTTC | CSARDSTAGGARRQFF
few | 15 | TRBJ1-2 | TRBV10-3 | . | TGTGCCATCAGTCCACTTGGTGAGGGAGGCTATGGCTACACCTTC | CAISPLGEGGYGYTF
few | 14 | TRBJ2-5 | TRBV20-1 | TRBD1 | TGCAGTGCTATACGGCAAACAGGGGGGAAGACCCAGTACTTC | CSAIRQTGGKTQYF